Following are 16 T cell receptor beta chains from one sample sequenced in a study of patients and donors after allogeneic stem cell transplantation. TCRdb recomputed calls from the RT-PCR reads with MiXCR, one row per CDR3 protein. This sample carries about 10,000 distinct CDR3 sequences, 5.5% to 7% of them seen once, and the ten largest clones take roughly 25%. The sample comprised blood, either unsorted or a sorted T cell fraction (not recorded which). Receptors originate from a human donor who was either an allogeneic HSCT recipient or a stem cell or donor lymphocyte infusion donor (not recorded which). It is not recorded whose cells these are; they may come from a transplant donor.

Sample share makes this clonotype large. The rearrangement uses TRBV6-6 and TRBJ1-1; 8 nucleotides line up with TRBD1. Germline V gene sequence: CDR1 MNHNY, CDR2 SVGAGI (reference sequence). Losses at the gene ends were 0 bases for V and 6 bases for J; bases not matched to a gene: 9. The CDR3 runs 16 residues. The CDR3 nucleotides read TGTGCCAGCAGTTACTCGGATCAGGGGGCTTACGCTGAAGCTTTCTTT. Its protein is CASSYSDQGAYAEAFF.

This clonotype was seen ten or more times. The rearrangement uses TRBV29-1 and TRBJ2-5; perhaps TRBD2 as D (5 bases). V was shortened by 6 bases and J by 2 bases, with 10 bases between the two germline ends. Germline CDR1 and CDR2: SQVTM and ANQGSEA. This CDR3 has 12 amino acids. CDR3 bases: TGCAGCGTCTCCGGGATTCAAGAGACCCAGTACTTC. Translating gives CSVSGIQETQYF.

This clonotype has only a few counts. This rearrangement joins TRBV11-3 to TRBJ2-1; D perhaps matches TRBD1 (6 bases). The CDR3 is 15 amino acids. Germline CDR1 reads SGHNT; CDR2 reads YENEEA. Trimming removed 0 bases from V and 4 bases from J, with 10 bases in between. CDR3 DNA sequence: TGTGCCAGCAGCTTAGAGGGGGCGAAATACAATGAGCAGTTCTTC. It translates to CASSLEGAKYNEQFF. The full variable domain, completed using reference TRBV11-3 and TRBJ2-1, is EAGVVQSPRYKIIEKKQPVAFWCNPISGHNTLYWYLQNLGQGPELLIRYENEEAVDDSQLPKDRFSAERLKGVDSTLKIQPAELGDSAVYLCASSLEGAKYNEQFFGPGTRLTVL.

Concerning this clonotype itself: A much larger clone lies one base from this, so it may be a read error. The V gene is TRBV3-1, the J gene TRBJ2-7; D unclear. Germline CDR1 LGHDT, CDR2 YNNKEL (reference sequence). This CDR3 contains 11 residues. The CDR3 sequence is CASGQTNEQYF. In DNA, the CDR3 is TGTGCCAGCGGCCAAACAAACGAGCAGTACTTC.

V and J are TRBV2 and TRBJ2-7; D may be TRBD1 (6 bases). Germline V CDR1 and CDR2: SNHLY, FYNNEI. The CDR3 is made up of 16 amino acids. Between the trimmed V and J ends, which lost 1 base and 4 bases, there was a span of 17 bases. CDR3 bases: TGTGCCAGCAGTGAAGGTCAGGGGTCATCTGATTACGAGCAGTACTTC. Protein product: CASSEGQGSSDYEQYF.

In this sample, this clonotype turned up many times. The V call is TRBV24-1, the J call TRBJ2-3; TRBD2 aligns across 10 bases. Trimming took 4 bases from V and 3 from J; bases not matched to a gene: 3. CDR3 size: 15 residues. The germline V gene encodes CDR1 KGHDR and CDR2 SFDVKD. The CDR3: CATSDRTSGTDTQYF. CDR3 bases: TGTGCCACCAGTGACCGGACTAGCGGAACAGATACGCAGTATTTT.

V is TRBV20-1 and J is TRBJ2-3, with 10 bases identical to TRBD2. This CDR3 has 17 residues. Germline lookup yields CDR1 DFQATT and CDR2 SNEGSKA (reference sequence). Losses at the gene ends were 2 bases for V and 2 bases for J; bases not matched to a gene: 10. In nucleotides, the CDR3 is TGCAGTGCTAGATGGCGGGGACTAGCGCGAAACACAGATACGCAGTATTTT. This translates into CSARWRGLARNTDTQYF.

This clonotype was seen a handful of times. V gene TRBV5-1 combines with J gene TRBJ2-5, with TRBD2 matching 8 bases. The junction had 8 bases not matched to a gene; V was cut back by 0 bases and J by 1 base. The germline V gene has CDR1 SGHRS and CDR2 YFSETQ. This CDR3 is 17 amino acids long. CDR3 protein: CASSLGSGGGIQETQYF. The CDR3 DNA is TGCGCCAGCAGCTTGGGAAGCGGGGGAGGCATCCAAGAGACCCAGTACTTC.

In this sample, this clonotype turned up many times. This sequence joins TRBV5-6 and TRBJ1-2; D is unresolved. The CDR3 runs 16 residues. V lost 0 bases to trimming and J lost 4 bases, with 16 bases between them. The germline V gene has CDR1 SGHDT and CDR2 YYEEEE. For the CDR3, the DNA is TGTGCCAGCAGCTTGGGGCGCCGGGAACTGAGCTATGGCTACACCTTC. Amino acids: CASSLGRRELSYGYTF.

This clonotype has at least ten counts. The chain carries TRBV6-2 or TRBV6-3 and TRBJ1-5; 7 nucleotides agree with TRBD1. Germline V gene sequence: CDR1 MNHEY, CDR2 SVGEGT. The CDR3 runs 18 residues. Trimming at V came to 2 bases and at J to 0 bases, leaving 10 bases not matched to a gene. Here the CDR3 reads CASSYAAAGTVSNQPQHF. The CDR3 nucleotides are TGTGCCAGCAGTTACGCTGCTGCTGGGACAGTTAGCAATCAGCCCCAGCATTTT.

Sample share makes this clonotype medium-sized. This chain's CDR3 is CSVELRGEAFF. DNA for the CDR3: TGCAGCGTTGAATTGAGGGGAGAAGCTTTCTTT. The chain links TRBV29-1 to TRBJ1-1, with D tentatively TRBD1 (5 bases). This CDR3 comprises 11 residues. Trimming left V 2 bases short and J 8 bases short, with 9 bases between. Germline V lookup: CDR1 SQVTM, CDR2 ANQGSEA.

This clonotype turned up a few times. The chain couples TRBV27 to TRBJ2-1; D not certain. Trimming took off 7 bases at V and 7 bases at J, with 17 bases between the two ends. This CDR3 has 14 residues. In germline, CDR1 is MNHEY, CDR2 SMNVEV (reference sequence). CDR3 DNA sequence: TGTGCCAGCACCCGTGATTATGGAGTGAATGAGCAGTTCTTC. Protein: CASTRDYGVNEQFF.

This clonotype was detected a few times. The chain joins TRBV19 to TRBJ2-7; perhaps TRBD1 as D (5 bases). With 4 bases removed from V and 0 bases from J, the gap between germline ends came to 13 bases. The CDR3 extends over 15 amino acids. The germline V gene has CDR1 LNHDA and CDR2 SQIVND (reference sequence). In DNA form, the CDR3 reads TGTGCCAGTAGTAGGGGCCTGAAGAGCTCCTACGAGCAGTACTTC. Its translation is CASSRGLKSSYEQYF.

Sample share makes this clonotype medium-sized. The J gene is TRBJ2-2, the V gene TRBV12-3 or TRBV12-4, with a tentative D call TRBD1 (5 bases). This CDR3 comprises 13 residues. Trimming took 7 bases from V and 1 from J, leaving 7 bases between them. The DNA of the CDR3 is TGTGCCAGCATCGACAGGAACACCGGGGAGCTGTTTTTT. Amino acids: CASIDRNTGELFF.

This clonotype was counted at least ten times. The rearrangement uses TRBV30 and TRBJ2-4; D is possibly TRBD1 or TRBD2 (6 bases each). CDR1 is GTSNPN and CDR2 is SVGIG in the germline V gene (reference sequence). This CDR3 spans 13 amino acids. V was clipped by 1 base and J by 7 bases, with 11 bases between them. The CDR3 protein is CAWSGGAGNIQYF. In DNA, the CDR3 is TGTGCCTGGAGTGGGGGGGCCGGGAACATTCAGTACTTC.

This clonotype was observed at least ten times. The chain carries TRBV5-1 and TRBJ2-3; 7 bases agree with TRBD2. CDR3 length equals 15 residues. From germline, CDR1 is SGHRS and CDR2 YFSETQ. V gave up 4 bases and J gave up 0 bases; unmatched junction bases: 5. CDR3 sequence (DNA): TGCGCCAGCAGCCTTAGCGGGCTTAGCACAGATACGCAGTATTTT. Protein product: CASSLSGLSTDTQYF.